This TCR beta chain was profiled in a study of blood T cell repertoires in COVID-19. Per the original data handling: From reference gene primer amplification, estimates of nucleated cell counts were derived. The protocol was immunoSEQ multiplex PCR, while the TCRdb copy is restricted to in-frame clones and leaves out a portion. The V and J calls and the clone size are those of that table, but D and trimming were determined from the DNA. The repertoire has some 150,000 clones, roughly 87% of them found once; the top ten carry roughly 4%. V lost 3 bases and J lost 4; bases outside the gene matches: 10. In germline, CDR1 is SGHRS, CDR2 YFSETQ. This CDR3 has 16 residues.

The receptor comes from a woman aged 60 to 75 who had recovered from COVID-19. What was sequenced was peripheral blood. This sequence joins TRBV5-1 and TRBJ2-3, with 8 bases lining up with TRBD1. The CDR3 DNA reads as TGCGCCAGCAGCTCGACGGGACAGGATCCCCCAGATACGCAGTATTTT. It is translated as CASSSTGQDPPDTQYF. Full variable domain (missing parts from reference TRBV5-1 and TRBJ2-3): KAGVTQTPRYLIKTRGQQVTLSCSPISGHRSVSWYQQTPGQGLQFLFEYFSETQRNKGNFPGRFSGRQFSNSRSEMNVSTLELGDSALYLCASSSTGQDPPDTQYFGPGTRLTVL.